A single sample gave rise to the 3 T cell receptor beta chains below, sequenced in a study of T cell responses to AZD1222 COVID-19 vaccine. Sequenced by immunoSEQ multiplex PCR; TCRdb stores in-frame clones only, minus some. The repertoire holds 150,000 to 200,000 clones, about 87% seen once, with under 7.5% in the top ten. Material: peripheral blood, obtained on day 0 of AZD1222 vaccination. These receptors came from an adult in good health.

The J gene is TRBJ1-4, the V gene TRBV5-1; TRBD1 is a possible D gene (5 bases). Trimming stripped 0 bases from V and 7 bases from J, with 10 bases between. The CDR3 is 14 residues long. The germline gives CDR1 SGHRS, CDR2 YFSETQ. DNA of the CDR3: TGCGCCAGCAGCTTGGTACAGGCAAGTGAAAAACTGTTTTTT. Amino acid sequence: CASSLVQASEKLFF.

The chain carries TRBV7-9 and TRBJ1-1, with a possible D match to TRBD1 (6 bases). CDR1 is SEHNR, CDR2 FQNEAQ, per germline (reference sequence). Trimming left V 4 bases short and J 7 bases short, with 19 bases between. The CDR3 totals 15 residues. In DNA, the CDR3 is TGTGCCAGCAGCTCCTACCGGGACACCCCCCTTGAAGCTTTCTTT. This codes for CASSSYRDTPLEAFF.

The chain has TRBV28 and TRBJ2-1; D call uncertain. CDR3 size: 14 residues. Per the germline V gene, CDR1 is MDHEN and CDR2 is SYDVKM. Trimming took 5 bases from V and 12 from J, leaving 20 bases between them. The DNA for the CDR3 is TGTGCCAGCAGTCCCCCTGACGGCCCCCGTTTGCAGTTCTTC. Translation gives CASSPPDGPRLQFF.